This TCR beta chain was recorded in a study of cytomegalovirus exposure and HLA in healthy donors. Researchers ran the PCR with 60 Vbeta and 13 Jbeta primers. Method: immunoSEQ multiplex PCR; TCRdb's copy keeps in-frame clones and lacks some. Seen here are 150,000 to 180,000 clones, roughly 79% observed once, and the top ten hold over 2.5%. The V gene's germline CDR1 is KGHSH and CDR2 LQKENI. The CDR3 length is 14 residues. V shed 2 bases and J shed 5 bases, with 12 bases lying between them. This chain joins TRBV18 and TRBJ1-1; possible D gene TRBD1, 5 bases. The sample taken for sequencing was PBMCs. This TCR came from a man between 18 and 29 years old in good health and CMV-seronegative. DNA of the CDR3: TGTGCCAGCTCACCAGGGCAGGGCCAAACTGAAGCTTTCTTT. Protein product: CASSPGQGQTEAFF. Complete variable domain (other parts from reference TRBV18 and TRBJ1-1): NAGVMQNPRHLVRRRGQEARLRCSPMKGHSHVYWYRQLPEEGLKFMVYLQKENIIDESGMPKERFSAEFPKEGPSILRIQQVVRGDSAAYFCASSPGQGQTEAFFGQGTRLTVV.